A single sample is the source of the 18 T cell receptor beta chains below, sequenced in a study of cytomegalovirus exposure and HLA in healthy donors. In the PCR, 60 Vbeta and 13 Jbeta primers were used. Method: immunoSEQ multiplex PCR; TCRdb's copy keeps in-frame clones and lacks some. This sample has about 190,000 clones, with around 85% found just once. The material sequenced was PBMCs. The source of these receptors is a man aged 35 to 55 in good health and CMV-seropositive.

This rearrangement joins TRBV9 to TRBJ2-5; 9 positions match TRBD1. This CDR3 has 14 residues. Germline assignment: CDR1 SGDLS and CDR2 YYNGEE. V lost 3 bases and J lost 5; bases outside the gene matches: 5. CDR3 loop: CASSEDRGWETQYF. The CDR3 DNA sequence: TGTGCCAGCAGCGAGGACAGGGGCTGGGAGACCCAGTACTTC.

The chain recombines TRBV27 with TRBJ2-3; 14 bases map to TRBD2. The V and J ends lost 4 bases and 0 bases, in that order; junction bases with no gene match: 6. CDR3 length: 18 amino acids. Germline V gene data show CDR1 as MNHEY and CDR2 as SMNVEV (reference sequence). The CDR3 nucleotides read TGTGCCAGCAGTTCTCCGGGACTAGCGGGGGCCAGCACAGATACGCAGTATTTT. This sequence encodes CASSSPGLAGASTDTQYF.

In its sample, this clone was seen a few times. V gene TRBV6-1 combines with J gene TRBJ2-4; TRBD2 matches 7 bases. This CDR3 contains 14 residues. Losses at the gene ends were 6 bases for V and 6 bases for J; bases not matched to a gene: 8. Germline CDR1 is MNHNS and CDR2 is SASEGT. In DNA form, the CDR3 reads TGTGCCAGCAGCGGCGCCCTAGCGGTAAACATTCAGTACTTC. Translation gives CASSGALAVNIQYF.

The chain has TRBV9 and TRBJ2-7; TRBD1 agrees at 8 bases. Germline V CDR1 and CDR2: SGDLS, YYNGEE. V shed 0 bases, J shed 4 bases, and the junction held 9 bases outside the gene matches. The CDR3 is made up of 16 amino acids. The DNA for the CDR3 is TGTGCCAGCAGCGTAGCTTCCGGGACAGGCCAATACGAGCAGTACTTC. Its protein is CASSVASGTGQYEQYF.

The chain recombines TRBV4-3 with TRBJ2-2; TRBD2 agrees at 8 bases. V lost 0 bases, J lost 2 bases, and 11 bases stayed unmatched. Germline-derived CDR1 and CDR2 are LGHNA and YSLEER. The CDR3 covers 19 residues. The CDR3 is CASSQDLRAGVLNTGELFF. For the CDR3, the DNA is TGCGCCAGCAGCCAAGATCTAAGAGCGGGGGTTCTTAACACCGGGGAGCTGTTTTTT.

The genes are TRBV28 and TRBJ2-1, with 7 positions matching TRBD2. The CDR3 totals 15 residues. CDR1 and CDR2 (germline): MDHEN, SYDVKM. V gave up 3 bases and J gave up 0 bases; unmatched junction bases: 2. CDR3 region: CASSLGGGSYNEQFF. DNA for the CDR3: TGTGCCAGCAGTTTGGGGGGGGGCTCCTACAATGAGCAGTTCTTC.

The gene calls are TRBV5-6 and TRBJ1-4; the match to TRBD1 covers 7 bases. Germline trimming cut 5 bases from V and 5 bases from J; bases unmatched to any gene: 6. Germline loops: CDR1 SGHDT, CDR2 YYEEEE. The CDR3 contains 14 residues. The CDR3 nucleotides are TGTGCCAGCAGGCACAGGGGAAGGAATGAAAAACTGTTTTTT. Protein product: CASRHRGRNEKLFF.

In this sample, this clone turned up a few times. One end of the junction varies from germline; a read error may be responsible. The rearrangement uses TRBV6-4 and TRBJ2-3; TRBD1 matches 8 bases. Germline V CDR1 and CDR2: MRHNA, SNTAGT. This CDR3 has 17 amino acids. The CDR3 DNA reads TGTGCCAGCAGTTACTCGAATCAGGGGGCCAGCACAGATACGCAGTATTTT. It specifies CASSYSNQGASTDTQYF.

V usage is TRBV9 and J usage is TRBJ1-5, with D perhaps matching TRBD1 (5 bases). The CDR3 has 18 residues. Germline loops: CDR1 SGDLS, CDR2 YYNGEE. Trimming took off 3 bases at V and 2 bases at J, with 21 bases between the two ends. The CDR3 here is CASSAGANGGSGNQPQHF. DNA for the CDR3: TGTGCCAGCAGCGCTGGAGCTAATGGGGGGTCGGGCAATCAGCCCCAGCATTTT. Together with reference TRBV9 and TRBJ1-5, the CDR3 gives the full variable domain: DSGVTQTPKHLITATGQRVTLRCSPRSGDLSVYWYQQSLDQGLQFLIQYYNGEERAKGNILERFSAQQFPDLHSELNLSSLELGDSALYFCASSAGANGGSGNQPQHFGDGTRLSIL.

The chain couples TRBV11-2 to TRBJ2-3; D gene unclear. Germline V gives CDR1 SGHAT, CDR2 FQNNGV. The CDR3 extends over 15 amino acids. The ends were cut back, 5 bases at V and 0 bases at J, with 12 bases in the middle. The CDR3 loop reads CASSENLESTDTQYF. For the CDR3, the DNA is TGTGCCAGCAGCGAAAACCTGGAGAGCACAGATACGCAGTATTTT. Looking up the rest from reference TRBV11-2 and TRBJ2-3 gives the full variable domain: EAGVAQSPRYKIIEKRQSVAFWCNPISGHATLYWYQQILGQGPKLLIQFQNNGVVDDSQLPKDRFSAERLKGVDSTLKIQPAKLEDSAVYLCASSENLESTDTQYFGPGTRLTVL.

The CDR3 spells CASRRQGAPYEQYF. The CDR3 DNA reads TGTGCCAGCAGAAGACAGGGTGCCCCCTACGAGCAGTACTTC. The genes are TRBV6-1 and TRBJ2-7; 7 bases are shared with TRBD1. Germline V gene lookup returns CDR1 MNHNS and CDR2 SASEGT. The CDR3 loop spans 14 amino acids. The V segment lost 6 bases and the J segment 2 bases; nucleotides outside the gene matches: 7.

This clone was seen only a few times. This chain's CDR3 is CASQGVVGYTF. CDR3 coding DNA: TGTGCCTCCCAGGGGGTAGTAGGCTACACCTTC. The rearrangement uses TRBV30 and TRBJ1-2; 7 nucleotides line up with TRBD1. The germline gives CDR1 GTSNPN, CDR2 SVGIG (reference sequence). Trimming removed 7 bases from V and 8 bases from J; junction bases left unmatched: 7. The CDR3 totals 11 residues.

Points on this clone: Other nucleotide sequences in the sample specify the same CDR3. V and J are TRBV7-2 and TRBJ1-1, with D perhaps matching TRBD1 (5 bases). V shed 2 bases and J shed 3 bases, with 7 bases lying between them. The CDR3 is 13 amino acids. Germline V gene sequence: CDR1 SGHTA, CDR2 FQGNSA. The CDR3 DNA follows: TGTGCCAGCAGCTTACTGGGGCACACTGAAGCTTTCTTT. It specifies CASSLLGHTEAFF.

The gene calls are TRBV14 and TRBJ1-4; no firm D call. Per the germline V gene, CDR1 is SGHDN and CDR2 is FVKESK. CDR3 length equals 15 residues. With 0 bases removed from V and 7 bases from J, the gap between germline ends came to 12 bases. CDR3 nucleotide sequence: TGTGCCAGCAGCCAAGATGCCCCGGGTGGTGAAAAACTGTTTTTT. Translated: CASSQDAPGGEKLFF.

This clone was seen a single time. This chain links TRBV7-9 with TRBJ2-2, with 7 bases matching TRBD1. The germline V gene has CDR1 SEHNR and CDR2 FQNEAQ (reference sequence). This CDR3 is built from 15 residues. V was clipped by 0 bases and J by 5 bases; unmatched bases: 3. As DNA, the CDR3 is TGTGCCAGCAGCTTAGCAGGGGGCGGAACCGGGGAGCTGTTTTTT. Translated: CASSLAGGGTGELFF.

This chain's CDR3 is CTSSQDQKRGGLADTQYF. The DNA of the CDR3 is TGCACCAGCAGCCAAGATCAGAAGCGGGGGGGCCTGGCAGATACGCAGTATTTT. The V and J genes are TRBV1 and TRBJ2-3; TRBD2, as called in the table, went unchecked against the DNA. TRBV1 is designated a pseudogene. The CDR3 runs to 18 residues.

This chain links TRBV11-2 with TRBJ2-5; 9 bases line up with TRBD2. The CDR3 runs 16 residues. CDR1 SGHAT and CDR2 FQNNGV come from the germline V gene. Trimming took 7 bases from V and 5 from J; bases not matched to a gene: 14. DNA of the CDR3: TGTGCCAGCACTCCGGGGGCGGGGGGGCCGATTGAGACCCAGTACTTC. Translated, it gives CASTPGAGGPIETQYF.

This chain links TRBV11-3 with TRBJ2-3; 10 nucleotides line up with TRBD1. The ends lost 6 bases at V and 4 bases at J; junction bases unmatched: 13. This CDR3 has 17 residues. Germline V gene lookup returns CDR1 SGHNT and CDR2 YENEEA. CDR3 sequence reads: CASRKRGSGQGADTQYF. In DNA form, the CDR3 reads TGTGCCAGCAGAAAGAGGGGATCCGGACAGGGGGCAGATACGCAGTATTTT.